The next 32 T cell receptor beta chains were all read from a single sample in a study of a mutant IDH1 vaccine in newly diagnosed glioma (dated by TCRdb to the early 2020s). The antigens for these receptors are not known. This specimen's time point label, interpreted: week 47, end of study. Every vaccine dose consisted of 300 ug of a 20-mer mutant IDH1 peptide in Montanide, administered subcutaneously together with topical imiquimod. Libraries came from the immunoSEQ multiplex PCR assay. The table was pulled from immuneACCESS by TCRdb, which kept in-frame rearrangements only. Such tables lose some clones; where checked, under half of the loss comes from unresolved V genes, and the rest has no known cause. Here the sample has 40,000 to 50,000 clones; about 80% occur a single time. The ten largest clones represent 15% to 20% of the sample. The starting material was PBMCs, obtained from a glioma patient whose treatment included an IDH1 peptide vaccine. The receptors originated from a man aged 18-30 years with glioma. Some clones in this sample may be carry-over from other donors' samples.

This chain uses TRBV29-1 with TRBJ1-2; TRBD1 matches 9 bases. In germline, CDR1 is SQVTM, CDR2 ANQGSEA. Trimming removed 7 bases from V and 5 bases from J; junction bases left unmatched: 8. The CDR3 runs 13 residues. The CDR3 reads CSAPVGQGYGYTF. The DNA for the CDR3 is TGCAGCGCCCCCGTCGGACAGGGGTATGGCTACACCTTC.

The genes are TRBV5-1 and TRBJ1-2, with D perhaps TRBD1 (6 bases). V was clipped by 2 bases and J by 8 bases, with 16 bases between them. CDR1 SGHRS and CDR2 YFSETQ come from the germline V gene. The CDR3 has 14 residues. CDR3 sequence (DNA): TGCGCCAGCAGCTTAGCCGGGGGCGCTGGAGGCTACACCTTC. Residues: CASSLAGGAGGYTF.

The gene calls are TRBV7-9 and TRBJ1-5; 7 bases fit TRBD1. The CDR3 consists of 15 residues. Germline V lookup: CDR1 SEHNR, CDR2 FQNEAQ (reference sequence). V was clipped by 5 bases and J by 2 bases; unmatched bases: 6. CDR3 DNA sequence: TGTGCCAGCAGCCAAGGACAGGCGGGCAATCAGCCCCAGCATTTT. Its protein product is CASSQGQAGNQPQHF.

This clone was seen only once. V gene TRBV2 combines with J gene TRBJ1-1, with 10 bases fitting TRBD1. Germline V lookup: CDR1 SNHLY, CDR2 FYNNEI. Trimming cost V 6 bases and J 11 bases; bases outside gene matches: 9. The CDR3 has 13 amino acids. The CDR3 region is CASRARDRGLAFF. DNA for the CDR3: TGTGCCAGCAGGGCTCGGGACAGGGGATTGGCTTTCTTT.

This sequence joins TRBV28 and TRBJ2-2; TRBD1 aligns across 7 bases. The length of the CDR3 is 16 residues. V lost 2 bases and J lost 3; bases outside the gene matches: 6. Germline values: CDR1 MDHEN, CDR2 SYDVKM. Written as DNA, the CDR3 is TGTGCCAGCAGTTTAAGTGGGACAGTATACACCGGGGAGCTGTTTTTT. Its protein is CASSLSGTVYTGELFF.

This clone was counted a single time. This chain joins TRBV5-6 and TRBJ2-2; no reliable D call. Trimming left V 5 bases short and J 3 bases short, with 11 bases between. CDR1 and CDR2 from the germline V gene are SGHDT and YYEEEE. The CDR3 covers 14 residues. The CDR3 sequence is CASRFVVDTGELFF. The CDR3 DNA is TGTGCCAGCAGGTTCGTCGTAGACACCGGGGAGCTGTTTTTT.

This clone showed up just a few times. V gene TRBV15 combines with J gene TRBJ2-7, with 12 bases lining up with TRBD2. Trimming removed 0 bases from V and 4 bases from J; junction bases left unmatched: 1. In germline, CDR1 is LNHNV, CDR2 YYDKDF (reference sequence). This CDR3 comprises 15 residues. The CDR3 region is CATSRDLAGGYEQYF. The CDR3 DNA follows: TGTGCCACCAGCAGAGATCTAGCGGGAGGGTACGAGCAGTACTTC.

This clone has just a few counts. The chain recombines TRBV6-5 with TRBJ1-1; unclear D gene. Trimming removed 6 bases at V and 1 base at J, with 3 bases between. Germline assignment: CDR1 MNHEY and CDR2 SVGAGI. The CDR3 runs to 11 residues. DNA of the CDR3: TGTGCCAGCAGCAAGAACACTGAAGCTTTCTTT. Translating it yields CASSKNTEAFF.

This chain joins TRBV5-1 and TRBJ1-2; D may be TRBD1 (6 bases). The CDR3 contains 18 residues. Germline CDR1 and CDR2: SGHRS and YFSETQ. Trimming took off 0 bases at V and 3 bases at J, with 21 bases between the two ends. In DNA form, the CDR3 reads TGCGCCAGCAGCTTGGTTGGGGCAGGGGCCCCGCTTGACTATGGCTACACCTTC. It yields the protein CASSLVGAGAPLDYGYTF.

The V gene is TRBV6-1, the J gene TRBJ2-2, with unresolved D. Trimming took 8 bases from V and 7 from J, leaving 11 bases between them. Germline assignment: CDR1 MNHNS and CDR2 SASEGT. The CDR3 totals 12 residues. This chain's CDR3 is CASGLHSGELFF. The CDR3 region has the DNA TGTGCCAGCGGGCTTCATAGCGGGGAGCTGTTTTTT.

The V and J genes are TRBV5-6 and TRBJ1-1, with a possible D match to TRBD1 (6 bases). The CDR3 has 14 amino acids. The V end was cut by 4 bases, the J end by 4 bases, with 14 bases between. Germline CDR1 and CDR2: SGHDT and YYEEEE. The DNA for the CDR3 is TGTGCCAGCAGCCTTAGGACAGCCCTCACTGAAGCTTTCTTT. Translated, it gives CASSLRTALTEAFF.

This sequence joins TRBV2 and TRBJ2-5; D is uncertain. Trimming removed 1 base at V and 3 bases at J, with 15 bases between. Germline assignment: CDR1 SNHLY and CDR2 FYNNEI. The CDR3 sequence is 16 residues long. The CDR3 protein is CASSEVEVLGKETQYF. The CDR3 DNA reads as TGTGCCAGCAGTGAAGTTGAGGTGTTGGGGAAAGAGACCCAGTACTTC.

The chain recombines TRBV7-3 with TRBJ1-1, with D unresolved. CDR3 size: 15 residues. In germline, CDR1 is SGHTA, CDR2 FQGTGA. The V end was cut by 5 bases, the J end by 0 bases, with 13 bases between. As DNA, the CDR3 is TGTGCCAGCAGCCCCGGCGGTATCATGAACACTGAAGCTTTCTTT. Its translation is CASSPGGIMNTEAFF.

V usage is TRBV7-2 and J usage is TRBJ2-7, with TRBD2 matching 8 bases. Germline values: CDR1 SGHTA, CDR2 FQGNSA. The CDR3 covers 18 residues. The junction had 17 bases not matched to a gene; V was cut back by 3 bases and J by 4 bases. The CDR3 here is CASSFGMVVGGGGYEQYF. CDR3 in DNA: TGTGCCAGCAGCTTCGGAATGGTAGTCGGGGGGGGAGGGTACGAGCAGTACTTC.

V usage is TRBV15 and J usage is TRBJ1-5; weak D call: TRBD1 (6 bases). CDR1 and CDR2 from the germline V gene are LNHNV and YYDKDF (reference sequence). This CDR3 contains 16 residues. Trimming cost V 3 bases and J 0 bases, with 12 bases left between them. For the CDR3, the DNA is TGTGCCACCAGCAGGGGACACCGAATTAGCAATCAGCCCCAGCATTTT. As protein: CATSRGHRISNQPQHF.

V usage is TRBV10-3 and J usage is TRBJ1-1; D gene ambiguous. The CDR3 runs to 11 residues. CDR1 is ENHRY, CDR2 SYGVKD, per germline. V dropped 8 bases and J dropped 7 bases, with 11 bases sitting between them. CDR3 in DNA: TGTGCCATCTCGCGAGAGAATGAAGCTTTCTTT. It yields the protein CAISRENEAFF.

The J gene is TRBJ2-3, the V gene TRBV5-1; the match to TRBD1 covers 7 bases. With 4 bases clipped from V and 4 bases from J, the junction kept 6 bases outside the gene matches. CDR3 length equals 14 residues. In germline, CDR1 is SGHRS, CDR2 YFSETQ. Here the CDR3 DNA reads TGCGCCAGCAGCGTGAACAGGGGAGCAGATACGCAGTATTTT. Its protein product is CASSVNRGADTQYF.

The chain joins TRBV5-1 to TRBJ2-4, with 10 bases identical to TRBD1. Trimming removed 3 bases from V and 0 bases from J; junction bases left unmatched: 6. The CDR3 has 17 residues. Germline CDR1 and CDR2: SGHRS and YFSETQ. CDR3 in amino acids: CASSYSDRGEAKNIQYF. The CDR3 nucleotides are TGCGCCAGCAGCTACTCGGACAGGGGGGAAGCCAAAAACATTCAGTACTTC. The full variable domain, in which reference TRBV5-1 and TRBJ2-4 provide the parts outside the CDR3, is KAGVTQTPRYLIKTRGQQVTLSCSPISGHRSVSWYQQTPGQGLQFLFEYFSETQRNKGNFPGRFSGRQFSNSRSEMNVSTLELGDSALYLCASSYSDRGEAKNIQYFGAGTRLSVL.

V gene TRBV19 combines with J gene TRBJ1-6; D unclear. With 5 bases removed from V and 7 bases from J, the gap between germline ends came to 9 bases. The length of the CDR3 is 13 residues. In germline, CDR1 is LNHDA, CDR2 SQIVND (reference sequence). CDR3 DNA sequence: TGTGCCAGTAGTCCGAACAGAAATTCACCCCTCCACTTT. Encoded protein: CASSPNRNSPLHF.

The genes are TRBV5-4 and TRBJ1-1; D is perhaps TRBD1 (6 bases). This CDR3 region has 18 residues. Germline values: CDR1 SGHNT, CDR2 YYREEE (reference sequence). V lost 0 bases, J lost 3 bases, and 21 bases lay in between. DNA for the CDR3: TGTGCCAGCAGCTTGGGGTTGGTGGGGGGCGCTTCCTACACTGAAGCTTTCTTT. Protein sequence: CASSLGLVGGASYTEAFF. Complete variable domain (other parts from reference TRBV5-4 and TRBJ1-1): ETGVTQSPTHLIKTRGQQVTLRCSSQSGHNTVSWYQQALGQGPQFIFQYYREEENGRGNFPPRFSGLQFPNYSSELNVNALELDDSALYLCASSLGLVGGASYTEAFFGQGTRLTVV.

The V call is TRBV6-5, the J call TRBJ1-2; D unclear. Trimming stripped 2 bases from V and 4 bases from J, with 14 bases between. The CDR3 is 15 residues long. Germline V lookup: CDR1 MNHEY, CDR2 SVGAGI. The CDR3 region has the DNA TGTGCCAGCAGTTACCCCACTTCCCTTGGCTATGGCTACACCTTC. This codes for CASSYPTSLGYGYTF.

The chain links TRBV5-4 to TRBJ2-7; 7 bases are a match to TRBD1. Trimming at V came to 4 bases and at J to 2 bases, leaving 3 bases not matched to a gene. CDR3 length equals 13 residues. CDR1 and CDR2 (germline): SGHNT, YYREEE (reference sequence). CDR3 in amino acids: CASSKDRAYEQYF. As DNA, the CDR3 is TGTGCCAGCAGCAAAGACAGGGCCTACGAGCAGTACTTC.

This clone was recorded a few times. This chain uses TRBV19 with TRBJ2-1; D might be TRBD1 or TRBD2, each matching 5 bases. This CDR3 is 14 amino acids long. In germline, CDR1 is LNHDA, CDR2 SQIVND (reference sequence). The V gene lost 4 bases and the J gene lost 6 bases, with 13 bases spanning the gap. DNA of the CDR3: TGTGCCAGTAGTAGATCCGGGGCCACCAATGAGCAGTTCTTC. The encoded protein is CASSRSGATNEQFF.

J is TRBJ2-3 and V is TRBV30; D remains ambiguous. The germline CDR1 and CDR2 sequences are GTSNPN and SVGIG (reference sequence). This CDR3 comprises 10 residues. V shed 5 bases and J shed 6 bases, with 6 bases lying between them. The CDR3 loop is CAWARDTQYF. The CDR3 DNA sequence: TGTGCCTGGGCGAGGGATACGCAGTATTTT.

The J gene is TRBJ2-5, the V gene TRBV30, with TRBD1 matching over 7 bases. The germline gives CDR1 GTSNPN, CDR2 SVGIG (reference sequence). The V segment lost 3 bases and the J segment 2 bases; nucleotides outside the gene matches: 3. There are 13 residues in the CDR3. The CDR3 reads CAWSTTGQETQYF. DNA for the CDR3: TGTGCCTGGAGCACGACAGGGCAAGAGACCCAGTACTTC.

In nucleotides, the CDR3 is TGCGCCAGCAGCTTGGAGACAGGGCTGAATTCACCCCTCCACTTT. Translated, it gives CASSLETGLNSPLHF. V gene TRBV5-1 combines with J gene TRBJ1-6; 7 bases match TRBD1. Per germline, CDR1 SGHRS and CDR2 YFSETQ. Trimming removed 0 bases from V and 7 bases from J; junction bases left unmatched: 4. This CDR3 comprises 15 residues. Full variable domain (remainder filled in from reference TRBV5-1 and TRBJ1-6): KAGVTQTPRYLIKTRGQQVTLSCSPISGHRSVSWYQQTPGQGLQFLFEYFSETQRNKGNFPGRFSGRQFSNSRSEMNVSTLELGDSALYLCASSLETGLNSPLHFGNGTRLTVT.

The rearrangement joins TRBV19 to TRBJ2-7; D is undetermined. Germline lookup yields CDR1 LNHDA and CDR2 SQIVND (reference sequence). The CDR3 extends over 12 amino acids. The V end lost 6 bases, the J end lost 2 bases, and 8 bases lay between the germline ends. The CDR3 DNA reads TGTGCCAGTAGCAGGAGCCCCTACGAGCAGTACTTC. The encoded protein is CASSRSPYEQYF.

This clone was detected only once. V and J are TRBV30 and TRBJ2-5; 9 nucleotides match TRBD1. This CDR3 has 14 amino acids. Trimming at V came to 1 base and at J to 4 bases, leaving 4 bases not matched to a gene. The germline V gene has CDR1 GTSNPN and CDR2 SVGIG (reference sequence). The CDR3 DNA reads TGTGCCTGGAGTGAAAACAGGGGGCGAGAGACCCAGTACTTC. It is translated as CAWSENRGRETQYF.

The chain is built from TRBV4-1 and TRBJ2-2, with 7 bases lining up with TRBD2. Unmatched junction bases numbered 9, after V lost 4 bases and J lost 4 bases. The V gene's germline CDR1 is MGHRA and CDR2 YSYEKL. The CDR3 covers 16 residues. CDR3 residues: CASSRRERGGTGELFF. CDR3 DNA sequence: TGCGCCAGCAGCCGGCGGGAGAGGGGCGGCACCGGGGAGCTGTTTTTT.

The chain couples TRBV2 to TRBJ2-5, with a weak D call TRBD1 (6 bases). The CDR3 is made up of 12 amino acids. Between the trimmed V and J ends, which lost 5 bases and 5 bases, there was a span of 9 bases. Germline-derived CDR1 and CDR2 are SNHLY and FYNNEI. The CDR3 nucleotides read TGTGCCAGCAGTAACAGGGTGGAGACCCAGTACTTC. This translates into CASSNRVETQYF.

The table lists this clone with a few counts. The gene calls are TRBV7-8 and TRBJ2-7; 7 bases are shared with TRBD1. The germline CDR1 and CDR2 sequences are SGHVS and FQNEAQ. Trimming removed 1 base from V and 5 bases from J; junction bases left unmatched: 11. The CDR3 length is 16 residues. CDR3 sequence reads: CASSLGSFNRGNEQYF. CDR3 sequence (DNA): TGTGCCAGCAGCTTAGGGAGTTTCAACAGGGGTAACGAGCAGTACTTC.

This chain joins TRBV27 and TRBJ1-1; D remains ambiguous. CDR1 and CDR2 from the germline V gene are MNHEY and SMNVEV (reference sequence). This CDR3 is 14 amino acids long. The V end was cut by 2 bases, the J end by 5 bases, with 12 bases between. The DNA for the CDR3 is TGTGCCAGCAGTTTACGGGGTCAGCGGACTGAAGCTTTCTTT. Translating it yields CASSLRGQRTEAFF.